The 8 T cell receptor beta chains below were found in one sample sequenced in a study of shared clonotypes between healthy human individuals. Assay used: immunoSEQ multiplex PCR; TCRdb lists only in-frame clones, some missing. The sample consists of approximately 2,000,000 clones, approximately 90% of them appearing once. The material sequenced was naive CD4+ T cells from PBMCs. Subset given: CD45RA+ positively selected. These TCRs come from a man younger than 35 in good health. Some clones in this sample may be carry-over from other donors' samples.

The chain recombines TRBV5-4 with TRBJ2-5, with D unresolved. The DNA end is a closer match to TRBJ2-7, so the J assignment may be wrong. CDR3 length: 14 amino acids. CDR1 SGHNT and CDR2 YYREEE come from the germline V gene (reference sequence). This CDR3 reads CARRRRAPSYEQYF. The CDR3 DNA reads TGTGCCAGGAGACGACGGGCACCGAGCTACGAGCAGTACTTC.

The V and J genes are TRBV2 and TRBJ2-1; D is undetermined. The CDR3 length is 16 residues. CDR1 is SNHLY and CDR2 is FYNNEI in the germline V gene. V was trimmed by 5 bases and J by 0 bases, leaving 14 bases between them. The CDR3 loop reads CASSPTIGYSYNEQFF. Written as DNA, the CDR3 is TGTGCCAGCAGTCCCACCATAGGGTACTCCTACAATGAGCAGTTCTTC.

This chain's CDR3 is CAIRRGMDTEAFF. CDR3 bases: TGTGCCATTCGGAGAGGTATGGACACTGAAGCTTTCTTT. V usage is TRBV19 and J usage is TRBJ1-1; no reliable D call. Looked up from germline, CDR1 is LNHDA and CDR2 is SQIVND (reference sequence). Trimming took 10 bases from V and 3 from J, leaving 15 bases between them. The CDR3 contains 13 residues. The full variable domain, its missing parts supplied by reference TRBV19 and TRBJ1-1, is DGGITQSPKYLFRKEGQNVTLSCEQNLNHDAMYWYRQDPGQGLRLIYYSQIVNDFQKGDIAEGYSVSREKKESFPLTVTSAQKNPTAFYLCAIRRGMDTEAFFGQGTRLTVV.

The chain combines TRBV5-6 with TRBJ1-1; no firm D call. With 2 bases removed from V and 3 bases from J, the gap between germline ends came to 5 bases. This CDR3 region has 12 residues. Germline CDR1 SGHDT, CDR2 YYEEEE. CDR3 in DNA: TGTGCCAGCAGCTTACAGTACACTGAAGCTTTCTTT. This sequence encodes CASSLQYTEAFF.

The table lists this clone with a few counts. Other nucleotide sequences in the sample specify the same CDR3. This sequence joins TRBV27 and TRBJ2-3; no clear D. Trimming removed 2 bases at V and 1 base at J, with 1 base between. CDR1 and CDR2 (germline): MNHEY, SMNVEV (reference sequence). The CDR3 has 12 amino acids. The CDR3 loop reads CASSLGTDTQYF. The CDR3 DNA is TGTGCCAGCAGTTTAGGCACAGATACGCAGTATTTT.

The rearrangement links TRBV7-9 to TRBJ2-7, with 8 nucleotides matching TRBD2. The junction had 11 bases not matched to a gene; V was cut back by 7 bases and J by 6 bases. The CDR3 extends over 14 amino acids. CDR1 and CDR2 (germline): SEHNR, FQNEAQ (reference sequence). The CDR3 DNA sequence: TGTGCCAGCAACCCACTAGCGGATGGGTCCGAGCAGTACTTC. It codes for CASNPLADGSEQYF.

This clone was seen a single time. This CDR3 reads CASSLAGQGVGGELFF. In DNA, the CDR3 is TGCGCCAGCAGCTTGGCGGGACAGGGGGTCGGCGGGGAGCTGTTTTTT. The chain combines TRBV5-1 with TRBJ2-2, with 11 bases fitting TRBD1. With 0 bases clipped from V and 7 bases from J, the junction kept 5 bases outside the gene matches. CDR1 and CDR2 (germline): SGHRS, YFSETQ. The CDR3 length is 16 residues.

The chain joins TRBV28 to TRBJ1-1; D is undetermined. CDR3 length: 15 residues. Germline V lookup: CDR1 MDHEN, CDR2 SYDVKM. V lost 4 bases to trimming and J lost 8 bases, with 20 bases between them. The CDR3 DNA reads TGTGCCAGCAGTTCCCCCCGATCGGGTCGCAGAGAAGCTTTCTTT. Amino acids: CASSSPRSGRREAFF.